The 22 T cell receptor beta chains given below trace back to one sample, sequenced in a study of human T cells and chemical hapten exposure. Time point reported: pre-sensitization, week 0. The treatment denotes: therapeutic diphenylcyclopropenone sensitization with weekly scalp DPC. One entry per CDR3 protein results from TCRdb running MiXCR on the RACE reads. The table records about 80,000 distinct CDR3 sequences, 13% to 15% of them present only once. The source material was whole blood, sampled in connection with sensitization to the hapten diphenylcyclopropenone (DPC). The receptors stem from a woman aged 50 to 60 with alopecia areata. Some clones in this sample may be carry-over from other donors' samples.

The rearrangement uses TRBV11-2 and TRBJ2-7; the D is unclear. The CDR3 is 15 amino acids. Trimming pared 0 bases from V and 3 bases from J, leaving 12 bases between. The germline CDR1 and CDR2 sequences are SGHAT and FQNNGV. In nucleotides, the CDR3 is TGTGCCAGCAGCTTAGATCCGGCAGCCTACTACGAGCAGTACTTC. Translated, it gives CASSLDPAAYYEQYF.

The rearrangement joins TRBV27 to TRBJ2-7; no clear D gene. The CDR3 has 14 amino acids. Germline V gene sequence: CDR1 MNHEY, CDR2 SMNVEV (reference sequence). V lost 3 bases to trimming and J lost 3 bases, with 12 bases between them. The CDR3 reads CASSFQLGSYEQYF. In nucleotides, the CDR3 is TGTGCCAGCAGTTTCCAGCTGGGCAGCTACGAGCAGTACTTC.

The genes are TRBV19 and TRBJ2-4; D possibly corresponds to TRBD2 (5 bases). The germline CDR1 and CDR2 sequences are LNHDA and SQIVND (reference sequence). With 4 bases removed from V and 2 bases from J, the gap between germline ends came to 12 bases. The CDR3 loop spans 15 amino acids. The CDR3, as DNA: TGTGCCAGTAGTACCACTGGGAGTACCAAAAACATTCAGTACTTC. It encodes CASSTTGSTKNIQYF.

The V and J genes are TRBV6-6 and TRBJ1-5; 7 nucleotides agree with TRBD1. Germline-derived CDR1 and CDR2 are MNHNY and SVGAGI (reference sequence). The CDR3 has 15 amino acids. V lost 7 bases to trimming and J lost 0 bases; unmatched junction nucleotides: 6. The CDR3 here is CASTDRDYSNQPQHF. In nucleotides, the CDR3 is TGTGCCAGCACCGACAGGGATTATAGCAATCAGCCCCAGCATTTT.

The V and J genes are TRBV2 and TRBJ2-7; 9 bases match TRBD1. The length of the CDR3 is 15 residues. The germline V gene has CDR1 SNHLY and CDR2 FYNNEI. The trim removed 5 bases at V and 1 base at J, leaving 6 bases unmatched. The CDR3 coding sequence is TGTGCCAGCAGTTTCGGACAGGGGTTGTCCTACGAGCAGTACTTC. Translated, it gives CASSFGQGLSYEQYF.

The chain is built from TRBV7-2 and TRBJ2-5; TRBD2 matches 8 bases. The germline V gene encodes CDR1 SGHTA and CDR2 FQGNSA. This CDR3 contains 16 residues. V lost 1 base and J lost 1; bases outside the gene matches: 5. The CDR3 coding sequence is TGTGCCAGCAGCTTAGTGGGCAGCGGGAGCCAAGAGACCCAGTACTTC. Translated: CASSLVGSGSQETQYF.

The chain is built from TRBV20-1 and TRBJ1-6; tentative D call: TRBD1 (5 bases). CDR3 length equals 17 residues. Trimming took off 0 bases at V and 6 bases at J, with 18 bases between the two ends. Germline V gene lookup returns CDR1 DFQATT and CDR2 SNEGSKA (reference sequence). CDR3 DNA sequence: TGCAGTGCTAGAGATCCCCTTCGACAGTCGACTAATTCACCCCTCCACTTT. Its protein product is CSARDPLRQSTNSPLHF.

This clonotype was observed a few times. The CDR3 DNA follows: TGCGCCAGCAGCCAAGTTAAGTCGGGGGCCTACGAGCAGTACTTC. Amino acids: CASSQVKSGAYEQYF. The rearrangement uses TRBV4-1 and TRBJ2-7; the D gene is possibly TRBD2 (6 bases). With 1 base removed from V and 2 bases from J, the gap between germline ends came to 12 bases. Germline CDR1 is MGHRA and CDR2 is YSYEKL. The CDR3 has 15 residues.

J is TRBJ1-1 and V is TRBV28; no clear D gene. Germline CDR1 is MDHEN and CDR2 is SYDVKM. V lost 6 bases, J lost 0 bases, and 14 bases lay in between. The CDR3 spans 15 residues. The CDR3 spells CASRVSGRMNTEAFF. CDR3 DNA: TGTGCCAGCAGGGTCTCCGGGAGGATGAACACTGAAGCTTTCTTT.

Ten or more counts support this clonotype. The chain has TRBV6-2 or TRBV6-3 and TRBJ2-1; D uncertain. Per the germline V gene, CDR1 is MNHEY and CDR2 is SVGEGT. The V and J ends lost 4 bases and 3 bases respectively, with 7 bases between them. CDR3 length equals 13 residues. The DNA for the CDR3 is TGTGCCAGCAGTTTCGCCGGCTACAATGAGCAGTTCTTC. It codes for CASSFAGYNEQFF.

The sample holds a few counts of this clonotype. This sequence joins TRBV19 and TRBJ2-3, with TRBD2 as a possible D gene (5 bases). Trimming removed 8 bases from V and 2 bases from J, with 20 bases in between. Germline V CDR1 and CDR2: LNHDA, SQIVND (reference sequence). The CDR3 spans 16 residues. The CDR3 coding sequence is TGTGCCAGTGCCTACTCCGCGAGCGGTCACACAGATACGCAGTATTTT. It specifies CASAYSASGHTDTQYF.

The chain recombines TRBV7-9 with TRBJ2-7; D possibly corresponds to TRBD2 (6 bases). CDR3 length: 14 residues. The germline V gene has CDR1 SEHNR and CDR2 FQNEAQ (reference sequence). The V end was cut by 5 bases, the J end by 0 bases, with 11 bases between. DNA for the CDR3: TGTGCCAGCAGCCCTAGCGCCGACTCCTACGAGCAGTACTTC. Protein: CASSPSADSYEQYF.

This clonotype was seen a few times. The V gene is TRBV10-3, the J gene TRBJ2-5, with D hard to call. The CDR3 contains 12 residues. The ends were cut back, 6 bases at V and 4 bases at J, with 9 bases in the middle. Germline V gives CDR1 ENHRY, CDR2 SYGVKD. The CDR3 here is CAISAVPETQYF. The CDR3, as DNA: TGTGCCATCAGCGCGGTCCCAGAGACCCAGTACTTC.

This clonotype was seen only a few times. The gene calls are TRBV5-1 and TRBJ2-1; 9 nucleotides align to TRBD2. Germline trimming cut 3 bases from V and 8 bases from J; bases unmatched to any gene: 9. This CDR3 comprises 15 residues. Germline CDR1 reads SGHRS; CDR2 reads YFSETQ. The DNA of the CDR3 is TGCGCCAGCAGCTACCCTAGCGGGGTAGTTGATGAGCAGTTCTTC. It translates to CASSYPSGVVDEQFF.

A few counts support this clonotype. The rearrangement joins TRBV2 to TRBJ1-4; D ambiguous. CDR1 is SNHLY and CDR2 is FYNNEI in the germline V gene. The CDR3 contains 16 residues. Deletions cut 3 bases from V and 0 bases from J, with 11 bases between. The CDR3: CASSDGSAATNEKLFF. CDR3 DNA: TGTGCCAGCAGTGACGGCTCTGCTGCAACTAATGAAAAACTGTTTTTT.

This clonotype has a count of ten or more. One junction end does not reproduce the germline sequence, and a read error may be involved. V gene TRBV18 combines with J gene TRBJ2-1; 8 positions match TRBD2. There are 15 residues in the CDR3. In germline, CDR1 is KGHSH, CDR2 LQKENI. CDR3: CASSPLAVGTSEQFF. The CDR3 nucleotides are TGTGCCAGCTCCCCACTAGCGGTGGGTACGAGTGAGCAGTTCTTC.

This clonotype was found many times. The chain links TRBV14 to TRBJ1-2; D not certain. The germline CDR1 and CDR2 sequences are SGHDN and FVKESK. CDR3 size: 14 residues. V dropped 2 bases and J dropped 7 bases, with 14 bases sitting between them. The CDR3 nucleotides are TGTGCCAGCAGCCAACGGTTACAGCTATCTGGCTACACCTTC. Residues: CASSQRLQLSGYTF.

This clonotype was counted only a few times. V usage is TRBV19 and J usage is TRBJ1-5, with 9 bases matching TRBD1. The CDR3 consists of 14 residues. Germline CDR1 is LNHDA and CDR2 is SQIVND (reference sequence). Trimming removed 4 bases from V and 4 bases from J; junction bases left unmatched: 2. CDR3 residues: CASSSGTGNQPQHF. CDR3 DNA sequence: TGTGCCAGTAGTAGCGGGACAGGGAATCAGCCCCAGCATTTT.

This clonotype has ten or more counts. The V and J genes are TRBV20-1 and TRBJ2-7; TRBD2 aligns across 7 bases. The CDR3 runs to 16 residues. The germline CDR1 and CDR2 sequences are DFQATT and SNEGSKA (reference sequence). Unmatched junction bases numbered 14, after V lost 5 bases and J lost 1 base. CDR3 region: CSAYVLLARSSYEQYF. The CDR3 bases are TGCAGTGCTTACGTATTACTAGCGCGATCTTCCTACGAGCAGTACTTC.

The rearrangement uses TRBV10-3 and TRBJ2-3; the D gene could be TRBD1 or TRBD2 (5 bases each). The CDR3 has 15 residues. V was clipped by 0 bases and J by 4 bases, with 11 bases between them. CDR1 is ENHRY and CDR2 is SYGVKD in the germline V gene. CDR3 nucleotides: TGTGCCATCAGTGAGTCGACGGGACCCTCAGATACGCAGTATTTT. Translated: CAISESTGPSDTQYF.

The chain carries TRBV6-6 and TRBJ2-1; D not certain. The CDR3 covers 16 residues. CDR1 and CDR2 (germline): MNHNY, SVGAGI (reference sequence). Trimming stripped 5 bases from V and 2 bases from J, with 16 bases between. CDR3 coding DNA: TGTGCCAGCAGTATAGACATCCCCAGCACCTACAATGAGCAGTTCTTC. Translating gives CASSIDIPSTYNEQFF.

The CDR3: CASSRTRQAENSPLHF. As DNA, the CDR3 is TGTGCCAGCAGCCGAACTCGACAGGCGGAAAATTCACCCCTCCACTTT. The gene calls are TRBV6-5 and TRBJ1-6; D is perhaps TRBD1 (6 bases). The CDR3 runs 16 residues. Germline CDR1 reads MNHEY; CDR2 reads SVGAGI. Deletions cut 6 bases from V and 7 bases from J, with 19 bases between.